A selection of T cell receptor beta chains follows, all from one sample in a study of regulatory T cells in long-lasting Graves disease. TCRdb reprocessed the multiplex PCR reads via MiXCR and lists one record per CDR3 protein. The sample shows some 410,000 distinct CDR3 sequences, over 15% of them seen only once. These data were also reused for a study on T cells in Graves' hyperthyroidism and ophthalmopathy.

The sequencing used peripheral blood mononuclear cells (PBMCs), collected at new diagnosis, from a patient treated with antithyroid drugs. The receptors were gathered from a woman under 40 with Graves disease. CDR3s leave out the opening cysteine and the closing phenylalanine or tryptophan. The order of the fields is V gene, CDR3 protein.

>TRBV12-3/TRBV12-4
ASNRGGNTGELF
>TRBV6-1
ASRQIGQGDSETQY
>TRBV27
ASPGQGFVGPEGRSYEQY
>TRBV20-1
SARRGFKNQPQH
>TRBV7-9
ASSRESGAYEQY
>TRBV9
ASSVGDSYGYT
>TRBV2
ASSARPGQRAQPQH
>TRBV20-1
SAKASGRDVGYNEQF
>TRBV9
ASSVEGQGLHEQY
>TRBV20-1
SAGRTSGRGETQY
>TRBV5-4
ASSPLKGEMNTEAF
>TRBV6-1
ASNPGTQTYEQY
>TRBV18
ASSPGGSLSYEQY
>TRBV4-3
ASSRRHASGSRYEQF
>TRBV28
ASLQGGITKTQY
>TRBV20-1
SARGLAGGGAGELF
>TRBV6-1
ASSSPGDNYEQY
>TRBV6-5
ASSYSRTGGDLSTDTQY
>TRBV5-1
ASSFQGPQRFTYEQY
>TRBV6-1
ASGTGGGRYEQY